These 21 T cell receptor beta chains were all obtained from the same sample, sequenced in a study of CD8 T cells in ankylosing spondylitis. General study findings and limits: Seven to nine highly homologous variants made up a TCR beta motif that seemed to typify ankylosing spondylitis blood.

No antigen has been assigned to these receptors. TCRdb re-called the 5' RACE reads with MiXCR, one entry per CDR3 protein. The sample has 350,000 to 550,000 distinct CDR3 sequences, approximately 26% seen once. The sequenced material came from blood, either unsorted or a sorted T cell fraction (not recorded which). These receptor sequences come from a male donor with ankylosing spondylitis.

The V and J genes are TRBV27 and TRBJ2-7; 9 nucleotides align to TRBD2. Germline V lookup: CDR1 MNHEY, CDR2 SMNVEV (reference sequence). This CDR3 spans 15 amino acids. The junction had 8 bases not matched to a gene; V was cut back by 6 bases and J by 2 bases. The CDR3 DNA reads TGTGCCAGCAGCCGGGAGCCTAGCGGGGCCTACGAGCAGTACTTC. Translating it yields CASSREPSGAYEQYF.

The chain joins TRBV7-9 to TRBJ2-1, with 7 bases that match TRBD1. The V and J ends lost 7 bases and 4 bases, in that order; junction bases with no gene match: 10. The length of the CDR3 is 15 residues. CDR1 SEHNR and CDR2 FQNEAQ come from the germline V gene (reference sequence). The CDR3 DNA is TGTGCCAGCACCAATGGGGACAGACTATACAATGAGCAGTTCTTC. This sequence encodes CASTNGDRLYNEQFF.

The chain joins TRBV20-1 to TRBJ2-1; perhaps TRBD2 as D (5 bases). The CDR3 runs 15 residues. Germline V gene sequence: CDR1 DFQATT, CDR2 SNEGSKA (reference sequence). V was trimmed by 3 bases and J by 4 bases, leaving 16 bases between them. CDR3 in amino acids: CSARPGLGDYNEQFF. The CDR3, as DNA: TGCAGTGCTAGGCCCGGACTGGGTGATTACAATGAGCAGTTCTTC.

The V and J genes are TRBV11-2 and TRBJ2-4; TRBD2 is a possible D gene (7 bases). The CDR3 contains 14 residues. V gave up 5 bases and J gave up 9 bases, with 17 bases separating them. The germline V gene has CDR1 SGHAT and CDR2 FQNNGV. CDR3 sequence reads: CASSPGRGARIQYF. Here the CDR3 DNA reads TGTGCCAGCAGCCCTGGGAGGGGGGCCCGCATTCAGTACTTC.

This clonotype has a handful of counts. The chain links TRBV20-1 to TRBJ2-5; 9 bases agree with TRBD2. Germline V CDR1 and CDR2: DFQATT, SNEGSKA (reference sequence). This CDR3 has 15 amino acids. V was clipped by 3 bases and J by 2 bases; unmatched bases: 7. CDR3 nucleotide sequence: TGCAGTGCTAGGAAAGCGGGAGGTCGACAAGAGACCCAGTACTTC. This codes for CSARKAGGRQETQYF.

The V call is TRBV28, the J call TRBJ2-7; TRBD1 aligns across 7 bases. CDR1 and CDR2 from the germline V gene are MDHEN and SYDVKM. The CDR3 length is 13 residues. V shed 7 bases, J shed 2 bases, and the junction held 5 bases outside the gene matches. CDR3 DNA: TGTGCCAGCACCGGGACAGACACCTACGAGCAGTACGTC. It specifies CASTGTDTYEQYV.

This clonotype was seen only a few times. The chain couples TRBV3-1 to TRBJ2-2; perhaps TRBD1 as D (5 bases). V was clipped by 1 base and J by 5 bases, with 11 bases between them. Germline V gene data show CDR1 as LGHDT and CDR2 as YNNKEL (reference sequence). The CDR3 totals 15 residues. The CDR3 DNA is TGTGCCAGCAGCCAAGCACAGGCCAAAACCGGGGAGCTGTTTTTT. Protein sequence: CASSQAQAKTGELFF.

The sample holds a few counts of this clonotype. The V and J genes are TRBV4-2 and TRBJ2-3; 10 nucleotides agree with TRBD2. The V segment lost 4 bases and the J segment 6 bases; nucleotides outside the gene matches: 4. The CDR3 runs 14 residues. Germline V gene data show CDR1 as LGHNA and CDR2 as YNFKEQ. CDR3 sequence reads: CASSPGTSADTQYF. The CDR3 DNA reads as TGTGCCAGCAGCCCTGGGACTAGCGCGGATACGCAGTATTTT.

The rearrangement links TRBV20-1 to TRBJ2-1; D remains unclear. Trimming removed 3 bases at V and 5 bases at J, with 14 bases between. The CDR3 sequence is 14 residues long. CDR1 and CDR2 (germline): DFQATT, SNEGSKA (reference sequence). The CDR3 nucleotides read TGCAGTGCTAGGCGAAGGACCCTAAACAATGAGCAGTTCTTC. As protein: CSARRRTLNNEQFF.

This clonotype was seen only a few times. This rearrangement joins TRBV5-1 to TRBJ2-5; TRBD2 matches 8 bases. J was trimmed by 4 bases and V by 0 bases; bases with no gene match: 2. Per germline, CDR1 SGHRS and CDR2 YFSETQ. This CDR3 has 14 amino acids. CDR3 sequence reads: CASSLGAGVETQYF. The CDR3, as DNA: TGCGCCAGCAGCTTGGGAGCGGGAGTAGAGACCCAGTACTTC.

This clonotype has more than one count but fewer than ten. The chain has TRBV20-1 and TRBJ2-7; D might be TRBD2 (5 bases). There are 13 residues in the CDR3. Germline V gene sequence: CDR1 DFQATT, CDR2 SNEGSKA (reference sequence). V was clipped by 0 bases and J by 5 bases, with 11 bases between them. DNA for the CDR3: TGCAGTGCTAGAGACAGCCTAGCAGACGAGCAGTACTTC. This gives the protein CSARDSLADEQYF.

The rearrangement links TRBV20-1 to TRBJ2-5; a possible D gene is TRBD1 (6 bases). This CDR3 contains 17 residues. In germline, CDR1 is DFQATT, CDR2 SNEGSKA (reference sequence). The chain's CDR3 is CRVLGSWNRETKETQYF. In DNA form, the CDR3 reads TGCAGAGTGCTAGGGTCATGGAACAGGGAAACTAAAGAGACCCAGTACTTC.

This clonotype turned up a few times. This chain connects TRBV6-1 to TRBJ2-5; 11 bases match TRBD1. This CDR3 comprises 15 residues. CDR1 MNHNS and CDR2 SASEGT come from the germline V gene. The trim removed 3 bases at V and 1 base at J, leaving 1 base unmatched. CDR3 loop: CASSEGQGVQETQYF. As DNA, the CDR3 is TGTGCCAGCAGTGAGGGACAGGGGGTCCAAGAGACCCAGTACTTC.

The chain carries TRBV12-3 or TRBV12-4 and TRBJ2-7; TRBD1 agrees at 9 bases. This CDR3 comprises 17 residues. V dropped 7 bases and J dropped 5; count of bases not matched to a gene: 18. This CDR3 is CASTYPKGDRATHEQYF. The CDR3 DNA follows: TGTGCCAGCACTTACCCGAAGGGGGACAGGGCAACCCACGAGCAGTACTTC.

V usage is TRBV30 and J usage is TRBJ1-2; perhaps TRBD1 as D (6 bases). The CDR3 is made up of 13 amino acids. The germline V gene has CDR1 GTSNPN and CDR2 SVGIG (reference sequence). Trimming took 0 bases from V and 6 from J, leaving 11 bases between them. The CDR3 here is CAWSVEQGHGYTF. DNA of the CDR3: TGTGCCTGGAGTGTAGAGCAGGGGCATGGCTACACCTTC.

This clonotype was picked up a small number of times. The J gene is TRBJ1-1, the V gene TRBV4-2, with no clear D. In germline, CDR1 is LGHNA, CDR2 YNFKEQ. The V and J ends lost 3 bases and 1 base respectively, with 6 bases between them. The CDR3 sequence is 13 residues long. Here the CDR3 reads CASSQARNTEAFF. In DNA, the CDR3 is TGTGCCAGCAGCCAGGCAAGGAACACTGAAGCTTTCTTT.

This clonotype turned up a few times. Written as DNA, the CDR3 is TGTGCCAGCAGTAACCTAGCGGCCCCTAACAATGAGCAGTTCTTC. Its protein product is CASSNLAAPNNEQFF. The J gene is TRBJ2-1, the V gene TRBV6-5; 7 bases align to TRBD2. Losses at the gene ends were 5 bases for V and 5 bases for J; bases not matched to a gene: 9. This CDR3 is 15 amino acids long. CDR1 is MNHEY and CDR2 is SVGAGI in the germline V gene.

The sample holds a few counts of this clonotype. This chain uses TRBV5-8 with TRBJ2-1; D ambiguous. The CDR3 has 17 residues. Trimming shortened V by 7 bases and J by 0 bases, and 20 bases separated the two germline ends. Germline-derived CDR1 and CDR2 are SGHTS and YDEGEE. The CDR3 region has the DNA TGTGCCAGCCCCCGCGCAGTCTTCGAGATCTCCTACAATGAGCAGTTCTTC. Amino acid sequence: CASPRAVFEISYNEQFF.

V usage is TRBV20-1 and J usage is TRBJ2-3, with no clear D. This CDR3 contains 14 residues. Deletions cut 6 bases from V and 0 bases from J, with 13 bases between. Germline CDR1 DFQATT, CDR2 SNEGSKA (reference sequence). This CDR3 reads CSAPKAPSTDTQYF. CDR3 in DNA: TGCAGTGCCCCAAAGGCACCTAGCACAGATACGCAGTATTTT.

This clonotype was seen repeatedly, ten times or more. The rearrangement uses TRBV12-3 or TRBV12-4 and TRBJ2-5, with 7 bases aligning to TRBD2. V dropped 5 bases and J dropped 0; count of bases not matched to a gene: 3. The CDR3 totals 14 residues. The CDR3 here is CASSQGTNQETQYF. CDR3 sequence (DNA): TGTGCCAGCAGTCAAGGGACTAACCAAGAGACCCAGTACTTC.

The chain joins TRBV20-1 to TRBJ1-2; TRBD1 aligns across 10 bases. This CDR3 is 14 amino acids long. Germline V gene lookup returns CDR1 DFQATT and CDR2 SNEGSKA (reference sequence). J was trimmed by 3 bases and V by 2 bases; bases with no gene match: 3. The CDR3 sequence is CSARRDRGDYGYTF. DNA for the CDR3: TGCAGTGCTAGAAGGGACAGGGGAGACTATGGCTACACCTTC.